This is a list of T cell receptor beta chains from one sample in a study of OX40 agonist ivuxolimab in advanced cancers. Libraries were prepared by immunoSEQ multiplex PCR; TCRdb keeps only in-frame clonotypes and omits some of them. This table has 45,000 to 70,000 clones, 85% to 90% appearing once. The specimen comprised CD4+ or CD8+ T cells sorted from blood, sampled in a trial of the OX40 agonist ivuxolimab. These receptors all stem from an adult with an advanced solid tumor such as melanoma, head and neck, liver or kidney cancer. CDR3s include the opening cysteine and the closing phenylalanine or tryptophan. The D gene is left open where the match is weak. Not all rows give a size; the values are once, few, many and, for expanded clones, a class.

>NA|NA|TRBV6-1|TRBJ1-4
CASTWQINEKLFF
TGTGCCAGCACGTGGCAGATTAATGAAAAACTGTTTTTT
>NA|TRBD2|TRBV5-4|TRBJ2-7
CASSLGGGATLEQYF
TGTGCCAGCAGCTTGGGCGGGGGGGCCACTCTCGAGCAGTACTTC
>NA|NA|TRBV28|TRBJ1-5
CATRAGNQPQHF
TGTGCCACCAGAGCGGGCAATCAGCCCCAGCATTTT
>NA|NA|TRBV9|TRBJ1-3
CASSSTGSNTIYF
TGTGCCAGCAGCTCCACCGGGAGTAACACCATATATTTT
>NA|NA|TRBV18|TRBJ2-1
CASSPDSKYNEQFF
TGTGCCAGCTCACCCGATAGCAAGTACAATGAGCAGTTCTTC
>NA|NA|TRBV14|TRBJ1-1
CASSQGSSSEAFF
TGTGCCAGCAGCCAAGGTTCGAGCTCTGAAGCTTTCTTT
>NA|NA|TRBV7-2|TRBJ1-5
CASGGRGASNQPQHF
TGTGCCAGCGGCGGGAGGGGGGCTAGCAATCAGCCCCAGCATTTT
>few|NA|TRBV5-6|TRBJ1-4
CASSPGQFNEKLFF
TGTGCCAGCAGCCCCGGGCAGTTTAATGAAAAACTGTTTTTT
>NA|NA|TRBV18|TRBJ2-7
CASSPGAGSYEQYF
TGTGCCAGCTCACCGGGGGCGGGTTCCTACGAGCAGTACTTC
>NA|NA|TRBV7-3|TRBJ2-1
CASSFGTYNEQFF
TGTGCCAGCAGCTTCGGGACTTACAATGAGCAGTTCTTC
>NA|TRBD1|TRBV30|TRBJ2-1
CAFFRQGAGNNEQFF
TGTGCCTTTTTTCGGCAGGGGGCAGGAAACAATGAGCAGTTCTTC
>NA|NA|TRBV1|TRBJ2-7
CTSSLSHAGRHEQYF
TGCACCAGCAGCCTTTCACACGCAGGGAGGCACGAGCAGTACTTC
>NA|NA|TRBV5-1|TRBJ1-1
CASSLGTTGRGTEAFF
TGCGCCAGCAGCTTGGGTACGACAGGTCGGGGAACTGAAGCTTTCTTT
>NA|TRBD2|TRBV6-5|TRBJ2-1
CASSSGGAGEYNEQFF
TGTGCCAGCAGTTCCGGTGGAGCGGGAGAGTACAATGAGCAGTTCTTC
>NA|TRBD1|TRBV10-1|TRBJ1-5
CASSPGQGQPQHF
TGCGCCAGCAGTCCGGGACAGGGCCAGCCCCAGCATTTT
>NA|TRBD1|TRBV6-6|TRBJ2-1
CASTLQGPSNEQFF
TGTGCCAGCACCCTACAGGGGCCCTCCAATGAGCAGTTCTTC
>NA|NA|TRBV2|TRBJ1-5
CASSEGGGYSNQPQHF
TGTGCCAGCAGTGAAGGAGGAGGGTATAGCAATCAGCCCCAGCATTTT
>few|NA|TRBV6-6|TRBJ1-2
CASRSTVRGYTF
TGTGCCAGCAGGTCGACAGTTCGGGGCTACACCTTC
>few|NA|TRBV18|TRBJ1-1
CASSSTGRFNTEAFF
TGTGCCAGCTCAAGCACGGGCAGGTTCAACACTGAAGCTTTCTTT
>medium-sized|NA|TRBV7-2|TRBJ2-3
CASSFPTSTDTQYF
TGTGCCAGCAGCTTCCCCACTAGCACAGATACGCAGTATTTT
>NA|NA|TRBV28|TRBJ2-7
CASSSTGQGYEQYF
TGTGCCAGCAGTTCCACCGGACAAGGCTACGAGCAGTACTTC
>NA|NA|TRBV6-1|TRBJ2-1
CASSAPGRNEQFF
TGTGCCAGCAGTGCCCCAGGGCGGAATGAGCAGTTCTTC
>NA|TRBD1|TRBV6-4|TRBJ1-6
CANPQGVCWSPLHF
TGTGCCAACCCTCAGGGGGTATGCTGGTCACCCCTCCACTTT
>NA|TRBD1|TRBV9|TRBJ1-1
CASSVGQGIDSEAFF
TGTGCCAGCAGCGTGGGACAGGGGATTGACTCTGAAGCTTTCTTT
>few|TRBD2|TRBV5-5|TRBJ2-3
CASSGLAGTDTQYF
TGTGCCAGCAGCGGACTAGCGGGCACAGATACGCAGTATTTT
>once|TRBD1|TRBV27|TRBJ2-5
CASRSNRGWRETQYF
TGTGCCAGCAGGTCGAACAGGGGGTGGCGAGAGACCCAGTACTTC
>once|TRBD1|TRBV27|TRBJ1-6
CASSDRAPHNSPLHF
TGTGCCAGCAGCGACAGGGCCCCCCATAATTCACCCCTCCACTTT
>NA|TRBD2|TRBV7-2|TRBJ2-5
CASSWGLAGTYQETQYF
TGTGCCAGCAGCTGGGGACTAGCGGGGACGTACCAAGAGACCCAGTACTTC
>NA|TRBD1|TRBV6-5|TRBJ2-5
CASSYYGTGGGETQYF
TGTGCCAGCAGTTACTATGGGACAGGGGGCGGTGAGACCCAGTACTTC
>NA|NA|TRBV20-1|TRBJ1-2
CSASPRYTF
TGCAGTGCTAGCCCTCGCTACACCTTC
>NA|NA|TRBV10-3|TRBJ1-6
CAISESVTDNSPLHF
TGTGCCATCAGTGAGTCGGTGACAGATAATTCACCCCTCCACTTT
>NA|NA|TRBV27|TRBJ2-6
CASRPSRGAGANVLTF
TGTGCCAGCAGACCAAGTCGGGGAGCTGGGGCCAACGTCCTGACTTTC
>NA|NA|TRBV30|TRBJ2-1
CAWRESWIQQFF
TGTGCCTGGAGGGAATCTTGGATTCAGCAGTTCTTC
>NA|NA|TRBV28|TRBJ1-1
CASSLVQMNTEAFF
TGTGCCAGCAGTTTGGTGCAGATGAACACTGAAGCTTTCTTT
>once|NA|TRBV18|TRBJ2-1
CASSQRGSSYNEQFF
TGTGCCAGCTCCCAGAGGGGAAGCTCCTACAATGAGCAGTTCTTC
>NA|NA|TRBV6-6|TRBJ1-2
CASSEPNYGYTF
TGTGCCAGCAGTGAGCCTAACTATGGCTACACCTTC
>once|NA|TRBV10-3|TRBJ1-4
CATAEVGATNEKLFF
TGTGCCACCGCCGAGGTTGGGGCAACTAATGAAAAACTGTTTTTT
>medium-sized|TRBD1|TRBV27|TRBJ2-7
CASWDRDEQYF
TGTGCCAGCTGGGACAGGGACGAGCAGTACTTC
>NA|NA|TRBV11-2|TRBJ2-2
CASSLRGPARTNTGELFF
TGTGCCAGCAGCTTAAGGGGTCCCGCCCGGACGAACACCGGGGAGCTGTTTTTT
>NA|NA|TRBV19|TRBJ2-1
CASSIGQYSYNEQFF
TGTGCCAGTAGTATCGGACAGTACTCCTACAATGAGCAGTTCTTC
>once|TRBD2|TRBV6-6|TRBJ2-5
CASSYSPSGGGETQYF
TGTGCCAGCAGTTACTCGCCTAGCGGGGGAGGGGAGACCCAGTACTTC
>NA|NA|TRBV5-6|TRBJ1-4
CASSLGFPLGEKLFF
TGTGCCAGCAGCTTGGGGTTTCCCCTAGGGGAAAAACTGTTTTTT
>NA|TRBD1|TRBV5-1|TRBJ2-7
CASSLGQGAHEQYF
TGCGCCAGCAGCTTAGGACAGGGGGCCCACGAGCAGTACTTC
>NA|NA|TRBV30|TRBJ1-5
CAWSRGVGNQPQHF
TGTGCCTGGAGTAGAGGGGTGGGCAATCAGCCCCAGCATTTT
>NA|NA|TRBV9|TRBJ2-7
CASSVGPGSSYEQYF
TGTGCCAGCAGCGTAGGCCCCGGGAGCTCCTACGAGCAGTACTTC
>NA|TRBD1|TRBV9|TRBJ2-1
CASSVGPGGNEQFF
TGTGCCAGCAGCGTTGGTCCAGGGGGCAATGAGCAGTTCTTC
>NA|NA|TRBV6-5|TRBJ2-4
CASSLEGIQYF
TGTGCCAGCAGTTTAGAAGGGATTCAGTACTTC
>NA|NA|TRBV7-3|TRBJ2-6
CASSLIGDPSGANVLTF
TGTGCCAGCAGCTTAATAGGGGATCCCTCTGGGGCCAACGTCCTGACTTTC
>NA|NA|TRBV19|TRBJ2-6
CASHPGRVSSGANVLTF
TGTGCCAGTCACCCGGGACGGGTAAGCTCTGGGGCCAACGTCCTGACTTTC
>NA|NA|TRBV28|TRBJ1-2
CASSLVSYGYTF
TGTGCCAGCAGTTTGGTCAGCTATGGCTACACCTTC
>NA|TRBD1|TRBV10-3|TRBJ1-1
CAITKTGKAEAFF
TGTGCCATCACTAAGACAGGGAAGGCTGAAGCTTTCTTT
>NA|NA|TRBV30|TRBJ2-5
CAWRVTGLETQYF
TGTGCCTGGAGAGTAACAGGGCTAGAGACCCAGTACTTC
>NA|NA|TRBV5-4|TRBJ1-1
CASSFNDHRTEAFF
TGTGCCAGCAGCTTTAACGACCACCGCACTGAAGCTTTCTTT